These 21 T cell receptor beta chains originate from one sample sequenced in a study of shared clonotypes between healthy human individuals. Sequencing used immunoSEQ multiplex PCR; TCRdb keeps in-frame clones, though not all of them. The table shows 600,000 to 800,000 clones, with roughly two thirds occurring only once. Sample: memory CD4+ T cells sorted from blood. Subset described: CD45RA-negative fraction. The receptors stem from a woman aged 30 to 39 in good health.

The rearrangement links TRBV19 to TRBJ2-3, with 7 bases fitting TRBD2. This CDR3 has 14 amino acids. The junction had 6 bases not matched to a gene; V was cut back by 5 bases and J by 4 bases. Germline V CDR1 and CDR2: LNHDA, SQIVND (reference sequence). CDR3 residues: CASSPKGRADTQYF. The CDR3 DNA reads as TGTGCCAGTAGTCCCAAAGGGAGGGCAGATACGCAGTATTTT.

In its sample, this clone was seen a few times. This clone may be a read error of a much larger clone one base away. The sample carries other DNA sequences with the same CDR3. V gene TRBV7-3 combines with J gene TRBJ1-1; D is unresolved. Per germline, CDR1 SGHTA and CDR2 FQGTGA. V gave up 4 bases and J gave up 3 bases, with 9 bases separating them. This CDR3 comprises 13 residues. CDR3 sequence (DNA): TGTGCCAGCAGCTCTCAGAGGGACACTGAAGCTTTCTTT. Translation gives CASSSQRDTEAFF.

This clone was picked up many times. V gene TRBV19 combines with J gene TRBJ2-4, with D possibly matching TRBD1 (6 bases). The CDR3 is 18 residues long. Germline CDR1 is LNHDA and CDR2 is SQIVND (reference sequence). V was trimmed by 6 bases and J by 1 base, leaving 22 bases between them. The CDR3 loop reads CASSLRTAIRSAKNIQYF. DNA for the CDR3: TGTGCCAGTAGCCTCCGGACAGCCATTCGATCGGCCAAAAACATTCAGTACTTC.

This sequence joins TRBV5-1 and TRBJ2-7, with D unresolved. V shed 0 bases and J shed 6 bases, with 7 bases lying between them. Germline values: CDR1 SGHRS, CDR2 YFSETQ. The CDR3 runs 12 residues. As DNA, the CDR3 is TGCGCCAGCAGCTTGGGCGCATCCGAGCAGTACTTC. This encodes CASSLGASEQYF.

This clone came up a few times. This rearrangement joins TRBV19 to TRBJ2-1; the match to TRBD1 covers 11 bases. Germline assignment: CDR1 LNHDA and CDR2 SQIVND (reference sequence). With V trimmed by 4 bases and J by 4 bases, 15 bases remained unmatched. This CDR3 has 19 residues. CDR3 amino acids: CASSTWDRGTAGVYNEQFF. In nucleotides, the CDR3 is TGTGCCAGTAGTACCTGGGACAGGGGGACAGCGGGAGTGTACAATGAGCAGTTCTTC.

V usage is TRBV18 and J usage is TRBJ2-5, with D perhaps TRBD1 or TRBD2 (5 bases each). Germline V lookup: CDR1 KGHSH, CDR2 LQKENI. The CDR3 runs to 15 residues. Trimming shortened V by 1 base and J by 3 bases, and 12 bases separated the two germline ends. The CDR3 region has the DNA TGTGCCAGCTCACCACACTACGGGGCCGAAGAGACCCAGTACTTC. Protein product: CASSPHYGAEETQYF.

The V and J genes are TRBV19 and TRBJ1-5; D unresolved. The CDR3 covers 13 residues. With 10 bases removed from V and 3 bases from J, the gap between germline ends came to 13 bases. The germline V gene encodes CDR1 LNHDA and CDR2 SQIVND (reference sequence). The CDR3 sequence: CATGDILNQPQHF. Here the CDR3 DNA reads TGTGCCACCGGAGACATCCTCAATCAGCCCCAGCATTTT.

There are a few counts of this clone. The chain couples TRBV5-1 to TRBJ1-5; D uncertain. The CDR3 is 14 amino acids. Per germline, CDR1 SGHRS and CDR2 YFSETQ. Trimming left V 4 bases short and J 3 bases short, with 11 bases between. CDR3 sequence (DNA): TGCGCCAGCAGCCCAGGCTTGGACAATCAGCCCCAGCATTTT. This encodes CASSPGLDNQPQHF.

The rearrangement links TRBV11-2 to TRBJ2-2; D is ambiguous. Germline assignment: CDR1 SGHAT and CDR2 FQNNGV. V was shortened by 2 bases and J by 0 bases, with 10 bases between the two germline ends. The CDR3 spans 16 residues. CDR3 nucleotide sequence: TGTGCCAGCAGCTTAACCGGAAACGCGAACACCGGGGAGCTGTTTTTT. This gives the protein CASSLTGNANTGELFF.

This clone was seen a handful of times. V gene TRBV5-1 combines with J gene TRBJ2-2; TRBD1 matches at 8 bases. The V segment lost 4 bases and the J segment 2 bases; nucleotides outside the gene matches: 7. CDR1 SGHRS and CDR2 YFSETQ come from the germline V gene. The CDR3 spans 16 residues. CDR3 protein: CASSPGQGSNTGELFF. CDR3 bases: TGCGCCAGCAGCCCCGGACAGGGATCTAACACCGGGGAGCTGTTTTTT.

The V and J genes are TRBV6-5 and TRBJ2-7; D possibly corresponds to TRBD1 (6 bases). Germline assignment: CDR1 MNHEY and CDR2 SVGAGI. V was clipped by 6 bases and J by 2 bases, with 11 bases between them. The CDR3 runs to 13 residues. This CDR3 is CASRQQGPYEQYF. As DNA, the CDR3 is TGTGCCAGCAGACAACAGGGACCCTACGAGCAGTACTTC.

The J gene is TRBJ1-4, the V gene TRBV10-3; the D is unclear. Looked up from germline, CDR1 is ENHRY and CDR2 is SYGVKD. This CDR3 is built from 13 residues. V lost 5 bases and J 8 bases, leaving 12 bases between the germline ends. The CDR3 DNA sequence: TGTGCCATCAGTCGTGAGGCCCGGGAAAAACTGTTTTTT. Translation: CAISREAREKLFF.

In regard to this clone: The identical CDR3 is also encoded by other nucleotide sequences in the sample. The CDR3 sequence: CASSLSSGSYNEQFF. CDR3 DNA: TGCGCCAGCAGTCTTTCTAGCGGCTCCTACAATGAGCAGTTCTTC. This chain connects TRBV5-1 to TRBJ2-1; 7 bases are shared with TRBD2. Trimming removed 5 bases from V and 0 bases from J; junction bases left unmatched: 5. Germline V CDR1 and CDR2: SGHRS, YFSETQ. The CDR3 is 15 residues long.

The chain joins TRBV18 to TRBJ2-6; TRBD1 matches 7 bases. Germline lookup yields CDR1 KGHSH and CDR2 LQKENI. CDR3 length equals 18 residues. After removal of 4 bases from V and 2 bases from J, the junction contained 11 bases not matched to a gene. The CDR3 spells CASSQRFTQGAGANVLTF. The CDR3 DNA is TGTGCCAGCTCACAACGATTCACCCAGGGGGCTGGGGCCAACGTCCTGACTTTC.

The genes are TRBV5-1 and TRBJ2-2; 10 bases map to TRBD1. CDR1 is SGHRS, CDR2 YFSETQ, per germline. There are 15 residues in the CDR3. After removal of 4 bases from V and 9 bases from J, the junction contained 9 bases not matched to a gene. The CDR3, as DNA: TGCGCCAGCAGCAGAGGACAGGGGGGCTATCGGGAGCTGTTTTTT. Encoded protein: CASSRGQGGYRELFF.

The chain has TRBV7-9 and TRBJ2-3, with 9 bases fitting TRBD1. Germline V gene data show CDR1 as SEHNR and CDR2 as FQNEAQ (reference sequence). V lost 2 bases, J lost 4 bases, and 4 bases stayed unmatched. This CDR3 region has 15 residues. CDR3 amino acids: CASSLIGQGSDTQYF. CDR3 DNA: TGTGCCAGCAGCTTAATAGGACAGGGGTCAGATACGCAGTATTTT. Based on the CDR3 plus reference TRBV7-9 and TRBJ2-3, the full variable domain is DTGVSQNPRHKITKRGQNVTFRCDPISEHNRLYWYRQTLGQGPEFLTYFQNEAQLEKSRLLSDRFSAERPKGSFSTLEIQRTEQGDSAMYLCASSLIGQGSDTQYFGPGTRLTVL.

The chain carries TRBV7-2 and TRBJ1-3, with 9 bases fitting TRBD1. V lost 5 bases to trimming and J lost 1 base; unmatched junction nucleotides: 9. CDR1 is SGHTA and CDR2 is FQGNSA in the germline V gene. CDR3 length: 17 residues. CDR3 in amino acids: CASSKGPGTGSGNTIYF. Here the CDR3 DNA reads TGTGCCAGCAGCAAAGGACCTGGGACAGGGTCTGGAAACACCATATATTTT.

Only a few counts were recorded for this clone. The genes are TRBV9 and TRBJ2-1; TRBD2 aligns across 7 bases. V lost 4 bases, J lost 7 bases, and 8 bases stayed unmatched. From germline, CDR1 is SGDLS and CDR2 YYNGEE. The CDR3 consists of 14 residues. CDR3 sequence (DNA): TGTGCCAGCAGCTCGACAGCGGGAAGGAATGAGCAGTTCTTC. This codes for CASSSTAGRNEQFF. The entire variable domain, with the rest obtained from reference TRBV9 and TRBJ2-1, is as follows: DSGVTQTPKHLITATGQRVTLRCSPRSGDLSVYWYQQSLDQGLQFLIQYYNGEERAKGNILERFSAQQFPDLHSELNLSSLELGDSALYFCASSSTAGRNEQFFGPGTRLTVL.

This clone was recorded only once. The rearrangement links TRBV28 to TRBJ1-2, with D hard to call. V was trimmed by 6 bases and J by 3 bases, leaving 11 bases between them. The CDR3 contains 13 residues. Germline V gives CDR1 MDHEN, CDR2 SYDVKM. CDR3 residues: CASSPGEYYGYTF. The DNA for the CDR3 is TGTGCCAGCAGCCCCGGCGAATACTATGGCTACACCTTC.

As DNA, the CDR3 is TGTGCCAGCAGTCGCGACTGGGAGACCCAGTACTTC. This codes for CASSRDWETQYF. The chain recombines TRBV7-2 with TRBJ2-5; D remains unclear. Germline CDR1 is SGHTA and CDR2 is FQGNSA. V lost 6 bases and J 5 bases, leaving 10 bases between the germline ends. The length of the CDR3 is 12 residues.

This clone was detected only once. The J gene is TRBJ2-1, the V gene TRBV6-1; 7 bases map to TRBD2. The CDR3 length is 14 residues. V shed 1 base, J shed 14 bases, and the junction held 11 bases outside the gene matches. The germline gives CDR1 MNHNS, CDR2 SASEGT. CDR3 region: CASSEGPPSSGKFF. The CDR3 DNA reads as TGTGCCAGCAGTGAAGGCCCTCCATCCAGCGGGAAGTTCTTC.